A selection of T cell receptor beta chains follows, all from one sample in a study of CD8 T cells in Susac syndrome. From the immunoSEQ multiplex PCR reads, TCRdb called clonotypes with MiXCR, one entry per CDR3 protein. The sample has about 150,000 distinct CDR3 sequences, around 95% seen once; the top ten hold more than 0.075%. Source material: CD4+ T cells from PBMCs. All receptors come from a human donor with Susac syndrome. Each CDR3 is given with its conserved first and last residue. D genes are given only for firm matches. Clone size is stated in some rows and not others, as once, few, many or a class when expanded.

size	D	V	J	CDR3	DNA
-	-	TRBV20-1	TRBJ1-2	CSAREAANYGYTF	TGCAGTGCTAGAGAGGCAGCTAACTATGGCTACACCTTC
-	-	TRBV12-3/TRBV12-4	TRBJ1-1	CASSLGQNTEAFF	TGTGCCAGCAGCTTAGGACAGAACACTGAAGCTTTCTTT
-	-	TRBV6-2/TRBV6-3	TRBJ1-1	CASSDWGGTEAFF	TGTGCCAGCAGCGACTGGGGCGGGACTGAAGCTTTCTTT
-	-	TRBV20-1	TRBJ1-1	CSARPRTGWGNTEAFF	TGCAGTGCTAGACCTCGGACGGGCTGGGGGAACACTGAAGCTTTCTTT
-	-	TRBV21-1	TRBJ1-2	CASRDRGFCGYTF	TGTGCCAGCAGGGACAGGGGATTTTGTGGCTACACCTTC
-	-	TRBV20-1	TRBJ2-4	CSARDLGDLNIQYF	TGCAGTGCTAGAGATCTGGGGGACTTAAACATTCAGTACTTC
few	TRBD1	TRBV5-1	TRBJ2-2	CASSLGQGHTGELFF	TGCGCCAGCAGCTTGGGACAGGGACACACCGGGGAGCTGTTTTTT
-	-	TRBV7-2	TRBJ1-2	CASSADRVSGYTF	TGTGCCAGCAGCGCGGACAGAGTCTCCGGCTACACCTTC
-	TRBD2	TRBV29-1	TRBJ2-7	CSVGTSGRGFKDEQYF	TGCAGCGTGGGGACTAGCGGGAGGGGTTTTAAGGACGAGCAGTACTTC
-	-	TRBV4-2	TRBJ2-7	CASSQDGRDIYEQYF	TGTGCCAGCAGCCAAGATGGCAGGGATATTTACGAGCAGTACTTC
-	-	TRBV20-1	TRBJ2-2	CSASRLASTGELFF	TGCAGTGCTAGTAGGCTAGCGTCCACCGGGGAGCTGTTTTTT
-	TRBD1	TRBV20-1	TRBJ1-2	CSAQGAHISGYTF	TGCAGTGCTCAGGGGGCGCATATCTCGGGCTACACCTTC
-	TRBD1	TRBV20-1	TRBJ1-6	CSARNGTAYNSPLHF	TGCAGTGCTAGAAACGGGACAGCCTATAATTCACCCCTCCACTTT
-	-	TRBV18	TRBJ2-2	CASSPGVAGELFF	TGTGCCAGCTCGCCTGGGGTTGCAGGGGAGCTGTTTTTT
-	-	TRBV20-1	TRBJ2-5	CSARGPQTQYF	TGCAGTGCTAGAGGTCCCCAGACCCAGTACTTC
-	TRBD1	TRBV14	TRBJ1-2	CASSQRTGNGDGYTF	TGTGCCAGCAGCCAACGGACAGGGAATGGTGATGGCTACACCTTC
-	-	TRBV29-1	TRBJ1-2	CSVVSQKANGYTF	TGCAGCGTTGTTTCTCAAAAGGCTAATGGCTACACCTTC
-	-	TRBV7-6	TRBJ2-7	CASSPITGSYEQYF	TGTGCCAGCAGTCCCATTACGGGGTCCTACGAGCAGTACTTC
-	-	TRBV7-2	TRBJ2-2	CASSPEAYPTGELFF	TGTGCCAGCAGCCCAGAGGCCTACCCGACCGGGGAGCTGTTTTTT
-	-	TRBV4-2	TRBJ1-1	CASSSRMGREDTEAFF	TGTGCCAGCAGCTCCCGTATGGGCAGGGAGGACACTGAAGCTTTCTTT
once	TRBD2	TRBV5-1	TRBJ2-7	CASSLALAGLGYEQYF	TGCGCCAGCAGCTTGGCCCTAGCGGGTTTGGGGTACGAGCAGTACTTC
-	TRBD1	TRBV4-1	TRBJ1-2	CASSQDSVRDRAYGYTF	TGCGCCAGCAGCCAAGATTCCGTCCGGGACAGGGCCTATGGCTACACCTTC
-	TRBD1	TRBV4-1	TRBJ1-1	CASARTGTAGTEAFF	TGCGCCAGCGCCCGGACCGGGACAGCGGGGACTGAAGCTTTCTTT
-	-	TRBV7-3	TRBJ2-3	CASSLTGVDTQYF	TGTGCCAGCAGCTTGACAGGAGTGGATACGCAGTATTTT
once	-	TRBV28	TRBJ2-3	CASSFGGAKDTQYF	TGTGCCAGCAGTTTTGGGGGGGCGAAAGATACGCAGTATTTT
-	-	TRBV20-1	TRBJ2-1	CSALRPSYNEQFF	TGCAGTGCCCTGAGACCTTCCTACAATGAGCAGTTCTTC
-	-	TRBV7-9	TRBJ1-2	CASSLVVDSDGYTF	TGTGCCAGCAGCTTAGTTGTGGACTCGGATGGCTACACCTTC
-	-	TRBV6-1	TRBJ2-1	CASSAKAGEGGNEQFF	TGTGCCAGCAGTGCGAAGGCGGGGGAAGGGGGCAATGAGCAGTTCTTC
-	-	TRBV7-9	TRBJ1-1	CASSAQEGAEAFF	TGTGCCAGCAGCGCTCAGGAGGGGGCTGAAGCTTTCTTT
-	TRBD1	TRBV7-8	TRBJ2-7	CASSRPLRTGNDEQYF	TGTGCCAGCAGCCGACCTCTCCGGACAGGGAACGACGAGCAGTACTTC
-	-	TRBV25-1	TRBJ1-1	CASSATRRNTEAFF	TGTGCCAGCAGTGCTACGCGGCGGAACACTGAAGCTTTCTTT
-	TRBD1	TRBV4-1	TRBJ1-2	CASSQPGQGAGYTF	TGCGCCAGCAGCCAGCCGGGACAGGGGGCCGGCTACACCTTC